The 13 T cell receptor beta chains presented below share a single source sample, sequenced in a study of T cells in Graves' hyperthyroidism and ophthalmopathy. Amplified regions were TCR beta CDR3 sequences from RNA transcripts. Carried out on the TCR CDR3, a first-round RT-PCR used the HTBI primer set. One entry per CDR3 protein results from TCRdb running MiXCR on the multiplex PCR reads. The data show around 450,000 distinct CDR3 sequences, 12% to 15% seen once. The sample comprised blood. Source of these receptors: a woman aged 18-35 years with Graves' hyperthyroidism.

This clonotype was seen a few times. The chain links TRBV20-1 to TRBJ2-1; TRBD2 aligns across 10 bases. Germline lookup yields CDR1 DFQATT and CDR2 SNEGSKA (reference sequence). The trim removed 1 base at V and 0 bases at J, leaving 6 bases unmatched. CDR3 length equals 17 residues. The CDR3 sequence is CSARGLAGVSSYNEQFF. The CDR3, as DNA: TGCAGTGCTAGAGGGCTAGCGGGAGTGAGCTCCTACAATGAGCAGTTCTTC.

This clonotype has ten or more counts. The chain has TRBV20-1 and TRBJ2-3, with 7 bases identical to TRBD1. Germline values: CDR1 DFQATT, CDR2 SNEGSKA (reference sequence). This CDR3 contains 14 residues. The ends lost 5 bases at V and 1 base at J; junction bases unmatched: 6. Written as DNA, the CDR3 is TGCAGTGCTTCCCGACAGGGACGCACAGATACGCAGTATTTT. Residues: CSASRQGRTDTQYF.

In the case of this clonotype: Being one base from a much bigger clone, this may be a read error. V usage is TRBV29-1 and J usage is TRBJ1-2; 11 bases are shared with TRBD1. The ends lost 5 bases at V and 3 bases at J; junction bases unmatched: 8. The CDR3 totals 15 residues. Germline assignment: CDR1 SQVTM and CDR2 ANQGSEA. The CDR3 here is CSVPSDRGRDYGYTF. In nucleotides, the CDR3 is TGCAGCGTTCCCTCGGACAGGGGGCGTGACTATGGCTACACCTTC.

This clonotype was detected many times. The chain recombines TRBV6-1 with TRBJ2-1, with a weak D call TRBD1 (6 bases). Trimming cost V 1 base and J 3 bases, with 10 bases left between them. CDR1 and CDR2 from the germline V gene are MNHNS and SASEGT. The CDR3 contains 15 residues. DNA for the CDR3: TGTGCCAGCAGTGAAGGACAGGAAAGCTACAATGAGCAGTTCTTC. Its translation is CASSEGQESYNEQFF.

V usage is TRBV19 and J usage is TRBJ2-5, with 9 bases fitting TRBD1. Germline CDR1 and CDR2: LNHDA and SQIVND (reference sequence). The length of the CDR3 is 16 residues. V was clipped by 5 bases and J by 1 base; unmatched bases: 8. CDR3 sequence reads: CASSPWDRAFQETQYF. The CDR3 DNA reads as TGTGCCAGTAGTCCCTGGGACAGGGCCTTCCAAGAGACCCAGTACTTC.

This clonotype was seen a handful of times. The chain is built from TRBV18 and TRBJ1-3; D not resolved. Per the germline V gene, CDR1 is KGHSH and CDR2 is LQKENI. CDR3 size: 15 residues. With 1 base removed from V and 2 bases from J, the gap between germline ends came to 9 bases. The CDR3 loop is CASSPRVVAGNTIYF. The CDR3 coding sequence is TGTGCCAGCTCACCACGGGTAGTAGCTGGAAACACCATATATTTT.

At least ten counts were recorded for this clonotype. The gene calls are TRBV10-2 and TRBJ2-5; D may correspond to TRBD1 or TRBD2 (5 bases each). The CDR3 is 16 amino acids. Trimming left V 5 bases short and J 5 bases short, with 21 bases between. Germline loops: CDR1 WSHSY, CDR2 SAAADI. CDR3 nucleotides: TGCGCCAGCAGTCAAACCGGGGCTTCAGGAAGGGAGACCCAGTACTTC. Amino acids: CASSQTGASGRETQYF.

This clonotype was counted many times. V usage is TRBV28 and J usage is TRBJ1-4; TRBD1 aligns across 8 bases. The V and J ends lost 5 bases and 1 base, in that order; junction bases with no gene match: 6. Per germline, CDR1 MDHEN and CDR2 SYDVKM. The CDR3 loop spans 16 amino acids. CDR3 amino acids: CASSRPTGETNEKLFF. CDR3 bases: TGTGCCAGCAGTCGACCGACAGGGGAAACTAATGAAAAACTGTTTTTT. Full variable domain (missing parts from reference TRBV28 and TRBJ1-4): DVKVTQSSRYLVKRTGEKVFLECVQDMDHENMFWYRQDPGLGLRLIYFSYDVKMKEKGDIPEGYSVSREKKERFSLILESASTNQTSMYLCASSRPTGETNEKLFFGSGTQLSVL.

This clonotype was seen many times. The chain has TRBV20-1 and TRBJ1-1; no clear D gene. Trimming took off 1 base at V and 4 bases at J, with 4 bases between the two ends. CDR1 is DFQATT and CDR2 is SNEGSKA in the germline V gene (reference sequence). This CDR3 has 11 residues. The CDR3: CSARGATEAFF. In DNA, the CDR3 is TGCAGTGCTAGAGGGGCCACTGAAGCTTTCTTT.

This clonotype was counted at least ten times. Here the CDR3 DNA reads TGTGCCAGCATGGGACGACGGAGCACAGATACGCAGTATTTT. Translated: CASMGRRSTDTQYF. This chain uses TRBV28 with TRBJ2-3; tentatively, D is TRBD1 or TRBD2 (5 bases each). Looked up from germline, CDR1 is MDHEN and CDR2 is SYDVKM. V was pared by 7 bases and J by 0 bases, with 11 bases between. The CDR3 contains 14 residues.

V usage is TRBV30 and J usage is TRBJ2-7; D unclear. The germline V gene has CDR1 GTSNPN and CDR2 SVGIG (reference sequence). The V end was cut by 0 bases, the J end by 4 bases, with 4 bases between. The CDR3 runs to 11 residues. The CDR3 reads CAWSVVYEQYF. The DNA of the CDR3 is TGTGCCTGGAGTGTAGTGTACGAGCAGTACTTC.

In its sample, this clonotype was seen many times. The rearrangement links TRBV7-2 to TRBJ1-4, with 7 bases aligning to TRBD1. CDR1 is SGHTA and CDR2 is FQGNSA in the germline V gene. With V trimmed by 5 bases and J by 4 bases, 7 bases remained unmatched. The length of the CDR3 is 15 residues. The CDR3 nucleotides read TGTGCCAGCAGCAGAAACCGGGACAGTAATGAAAAACTGTTTTTT. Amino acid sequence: CASSRNRDSNEKLFF. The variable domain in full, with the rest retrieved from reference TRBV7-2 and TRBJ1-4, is GAGVSQSPSNKVTEKGKDVELRCDPISGHTALYWYRQSLGQGLEFLIYFQGNSAPDKSGLPSDRFSAERTGGSVSTLTIQRTQQEDSAVYLCASSRNRDSNEKLFFGSGTQLSVL.

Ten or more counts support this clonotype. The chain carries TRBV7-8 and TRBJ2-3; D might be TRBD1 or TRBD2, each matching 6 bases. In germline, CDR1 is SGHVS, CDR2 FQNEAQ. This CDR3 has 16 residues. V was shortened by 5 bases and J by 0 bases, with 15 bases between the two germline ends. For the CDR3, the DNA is TGTGCCAGCAGCCTAAAGGGGGGCACTAGCACAGATACGCAGTATTTT. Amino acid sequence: CASSLKGGTSTDTQYF.